The next 4 T cell receptor beta chains were all read from a single sample in a study of T cells in Graves' hyperthyroidism and ophthalmopathy. TCR beta CDR3 regions were amplified from RNA transcripts. Carried out on the TCR CDR3, a first-round RT-PCR used the HTBI primer set. A single record per CDR3 protein comes from TCRdb applying MiXCR to the multiplex PCR reads. The sample holds roughly 130,000 distinct CDR3 sequences, approximately 24% seen once. Material for sequencing was blood. Source of these receptors: a woman aged 50 to 60 with Graves' hyperthyroidism that later progressed to Graves' ophthalmopathy.

This clonotype occurred many times. In DNA, the CDR3 is TGCAGCGTTGATACGAACACCGGGGAGCTGTTTTTT. Protein product: CSVDTNTGELFF. The chain couples TRBV29-1 to TRBJ2-2; D is unresolved. Germline loops: CDR1 SQVTM, CDR2 ANQGSEA. V dropped 3 bases and J dropped 0 bases, with 2 bases sitting between them. This CDR3 is built from 12 residues.

This clonotype was seen a few times. The DNA is omitted, as the CDR3 cannot be located on it reliably, and the CDR3 follows TCRdb's listing. The rearrangement joins TRBV7-6 to TRBJ2-5; the table's TRBD1 call for D was not verified on the DNA. Germline assignment: CDR1 SGHVS and CDR2 FNYEAQ. The CDR3 totals 22 residues, both ends included. CDR3 in amino acids: CASSIYLCSVPTDRGRSETQYF.

The chain joins TRBV6-5 to TRBJ2-1; no definite D call. Germline values: CDR1 MNHEY, CDR2 SVGAGI. The CDR3 spans 15 residues. V was cut by 3 bases and J by 6 bases, with 15 bases left in between. The chain's CDR3 is CASSYRSESSNEQFF. The CDR3 nucleotides are TGTGCCAGCAGTTATCGCAGCGAGAGCAGCAATGAGCAGTTCTTC.

In this sample, this clonotype turned up a few times. This sequence joins TRBV28 and TRBJ2-7; 14 nucleotides match TRBD2. In germline, CDR1 is MDHEN, CDR2 SYDVKM. The CDR3 covers 20 residues. V was pared by 5 bases and J by 4 bases, with 19 bases of the junction left unmatched. The CDR3 nucleotides are TGTGCCAGCAGTCTCCCAGCCGGACTAGCGGGAGGATTCGTACAGTACGAGCAGTACTTC. This codes for CASSLPAGLAGGFVQYEQYF.